These T cell receptor beta chains were read from a single sample in a study of cytomegalovirus exposure and HLA in healthy donors. Libraries were prepared by immunoSEQ multiplex PCR; TCRdb keeps only in-frame clonotypes and omits some of them. The sample consists of about 200,000 clones, 70% to 85% of them appearing once. The specimen was PBMCs. The receptors were sampled from a male donor in good health and CMV-seronegative. CDR3s include the opening cysteine and the closing phenylalanine or tryptophan. Fields, in order: CDR3 protein, CDR3 DNA, V gene, D gene, J gene, clone size. D genes are given only for firm matches. Only part of the rows carry a size: once, few, many, or a class if the clone is expanded.

cdr3_aa: CASSVRPTTLNEQFF
cdr3_nt: TGTGCCAGCAGCGTACGCCCCACCACGCTAAATGAGCAGTTCTTC
v_call: TRBV9
d_call: -
j_call: TRBJ2-1
clone_size: -

cdr3_aa: CASSESYTGELFF
cdr3_nt: TGCGCCAGCAGTGAGAGCTACACCGGGGAGCTGTTTTTT
v_call: TRBV10-1
d_call: -
j_call: TRBJ2-2
clone_size: -

cdr3_aa: CAWSRGRNEQFF
cdr3_nt: TGTGCCTGGAGCAGAGGTAGGAATGAGCAGTTCTTC
v_call: TRBV30
d_call: -
j_call: TRBJ2-1
clone_size: -

cdr3_aa: CASSELSGRTKETQYF
cdr3_nt: TGTGCCAGCAGTGAATTGAGCGGGAGGACCAAAGAGACCCAGTACTTC
v_call: TRBV25-1
d_call: TRBD2
j_call: TRBJ2-5
clone_size: -

cdr3_aa: CASSPALVNGEQYF
cdr3_nt: TGTGCCAGCTCTCCGGCACTAGTGAACGGCGAGCAGTACTTC
v_call: TRBV28
d_call: -
j_call: TRBJ2-7
clone_size: once

cdr3_aa: CSASSGYEQYF
cdr3_nt: TGCAGTGCTTCTAGCGGCTACGAGCAGTACTTC
v_call: TRBV20-1
d_call: TRBD2
j_call: TRBJ2-7
clone_size: -

cdr3_aa: CASSAGTADTGELFF
cdr3_nt: TGTGCCAGCAGCGCAGGGACAGCGGACACCGGGGAGCTGTTTTTT
v_call: TRBV5-8
d_call: TRBD1
j_call: TRBJ2-2
clone_size: -

cdr3_aa: CATSRAGGEQYF
cdr3_nt: TGTGCCACCAGCAGAGCTGGGGGGGAGCAGTACTTC
v_call: TRBV15
d_call: -
j_call: TRBJ2-7
clone_size: -

cdr3_aa: CASSRQGWNTEAFF
cdr3_nt: TGTGCCAGCAGCCGACAGGGTTGGAACACTGAAGCTTTCTTT
v_call: TRBV5-4
d_call: TRBD1
j_call: TRBJ1-1
clone_size: few

cdr3_aa: CAWKMGGLGSLAKNIQYF
cdr3_nt: TGTGCCTGGAAAATGGGAGGCCTGGGATCCCTAGCCAAAAACATTCAGTACTTC
v_call: TRBV30
d_call: -
j_call: TRBJ2-4
clone_size: few

cdr3_aa: CASVYSGNTIYF
cdr3_nt: TGTGCCAGTGTCTACTCTGGAAACACCATATATTTT
v_call: TRBV6-1
d_call: -
j_call: TRBJ1-3
clone_size: -

cdr3_aa: CASSIVTSGEKETQYF
cdr3_nt: TGTGCCAGCAGCATAGTGACTAGCGGGGAAAAAGAGACCCAGTACTTC
v_call: TRBV21-1
d_call: -
j_call: TRBJ2-5
clone_size: -

cdr3_aa: CASSSRTGGNTGELFF
cdr3_nt: TGTGCCAGCAGCTCCCGGACAGGCGGGAACACCGGGGAGCTGTTTTTT
v_call: TRBV11-3
d_call: TRBD1
j_call: TRBJ2-2
clone_size: -

cdr3_aa: CASTERGSYNEQFF
cdr3_nt: TGTGCCAGTACCGAAAGGGGTTCCTACAATGAGCAGTTCTTC
v_call: TRBV19
d_call: -
j_call: TRBJ2-1
clone_size: -

cdr3_aa: CASSVETASGIGTQYF
cdr3_nt: TGTGCCAGCAGCGTAGAGACTGCTAGCGGGATTGGTACGCAGTATTTT
v_call: TRBV9
d_call: TRBD2
j_call: TRBJ2-3
clone_size: -